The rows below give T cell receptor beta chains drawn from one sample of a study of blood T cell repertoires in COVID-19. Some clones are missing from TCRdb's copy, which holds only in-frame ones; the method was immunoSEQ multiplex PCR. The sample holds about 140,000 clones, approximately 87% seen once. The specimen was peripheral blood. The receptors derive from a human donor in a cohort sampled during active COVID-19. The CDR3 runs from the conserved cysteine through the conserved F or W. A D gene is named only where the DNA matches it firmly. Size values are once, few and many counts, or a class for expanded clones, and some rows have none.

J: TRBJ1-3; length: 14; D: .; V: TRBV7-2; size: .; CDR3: CASGQQGTGNTIYF; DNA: TGTGCCAGCGGACAACAGGGAACTGGAAACACCATATATTTT
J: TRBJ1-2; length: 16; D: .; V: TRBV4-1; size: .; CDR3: CASSPGNLGVSYGYTF; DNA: TGCGCCAGCAGCCCCGGAAATTTAGGGGTATCCTATGGCTACACCTTC
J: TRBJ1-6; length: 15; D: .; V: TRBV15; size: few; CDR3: CATSRDRFGHSPLHF; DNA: TGTGCCACCAGCAGAGATAGGTTTGGGCATTCACCCCTCCACTTT
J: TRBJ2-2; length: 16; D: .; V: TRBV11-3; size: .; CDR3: CASSTPKGGRDGELFF; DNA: TGTGCCAGCAGCACCCCTAAGGGGGGGCGCGACGGGGAGCTGTTTTTT
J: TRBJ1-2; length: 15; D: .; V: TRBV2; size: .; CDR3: CASRPEGYEGDGYTF; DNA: TGTGCCAGCAGGCCTGAAGGGTACGAAGGGGATGGCTACACCTTC
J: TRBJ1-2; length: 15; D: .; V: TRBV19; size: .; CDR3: CASATGRIVNYGYTF; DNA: TGTGCCAGTGCTACAGGGAGAATAGTGAACTATGGCTACACCTTC
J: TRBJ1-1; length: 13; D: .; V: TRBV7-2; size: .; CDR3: CASSLGANTEAFF; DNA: TGTGCCAGCAGCTTAGGAGCTAACACTGAAGCTTTCTTT
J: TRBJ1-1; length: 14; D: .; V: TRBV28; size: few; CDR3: CASAGYLRATEAFF; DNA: TGTGCCAGCGCGGGCTACTTGAGGGCGACTGAAGCTTTCTTT
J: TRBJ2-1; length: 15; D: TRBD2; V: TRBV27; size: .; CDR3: CASSRSGGASSEQFF; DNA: TGTGCCAGCAGCAGGAGCGGGGGGGCCTCAAGCGAGCAGTTCTTC
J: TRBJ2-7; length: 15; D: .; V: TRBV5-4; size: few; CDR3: CASSLGWGGSYEQYF; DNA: TGTGCCAGCAGCTTGGGCTGGGGCGGATCCTACGAGCAGTACTTC
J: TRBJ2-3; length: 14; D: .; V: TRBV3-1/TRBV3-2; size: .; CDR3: CASSQRLETDTQYF; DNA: TGTGCCAGCAGCCAACGACTAGAAACAGATACGCAGTATTTT
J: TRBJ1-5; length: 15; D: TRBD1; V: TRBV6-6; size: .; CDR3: CASSYGDRVSQPQHF; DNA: TGTGCCAGCAGTTACGGGGACAGGGTTTCTCAGCCCCAGCATTTT
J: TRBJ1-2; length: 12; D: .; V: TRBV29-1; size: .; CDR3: CSGGTPNYGYTF; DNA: TGCAGCGGGGGGACACCTAACTATGGCTACACCTTC
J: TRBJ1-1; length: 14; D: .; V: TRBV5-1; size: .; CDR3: CASSLDPENTEAFF; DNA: TGCGCCAGCAGCCTAGACCCCGAGAACACTGAAGCTTTCTTT
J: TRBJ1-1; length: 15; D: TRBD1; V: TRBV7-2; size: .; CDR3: CASSGTGTVDTEAFF; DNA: TGTGCCAGCAGCGGGACCGGGACAGTAGACACTGAAGCTTTCTTT
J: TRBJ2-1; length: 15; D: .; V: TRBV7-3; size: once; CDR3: CASSFGGNSYNEQFF; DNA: TGTGCCAGCAGCTTCGGCGGGAATTCCTACAATGAGCAGTTCTTC
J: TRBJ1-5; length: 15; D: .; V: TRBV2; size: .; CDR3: CASAGGEGSNQPQHF; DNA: TGTGCCAGCGCGGGTGGGGAGGGGTCCAATCAGCCCCAGCATTTT
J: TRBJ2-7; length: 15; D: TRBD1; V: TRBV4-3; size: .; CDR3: CASSQMVGQGSEQYF; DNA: TGCGCCAGCAGCCAAATGGTAGGACAGGGCTCCGAGCAGTACTTC
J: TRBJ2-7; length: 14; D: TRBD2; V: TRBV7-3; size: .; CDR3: CASSPRGSPYEQYF; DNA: TGTGCCAGCAGCCCTCGCGGGAGCCCCTACGAGCAGTACTTC
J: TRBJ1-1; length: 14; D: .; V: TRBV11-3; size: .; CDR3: CASSLVVSGTEAFF; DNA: TGTGCCAGCAGCTTGGTCGTGTCGGGGACTGAAGCTTTCTTT
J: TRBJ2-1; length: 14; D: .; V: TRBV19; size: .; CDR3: CASSIDLNYHEQFF; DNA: TGTGCCAGTAGTATAGATCTAAACTACCATGAGCAGTTCTTC
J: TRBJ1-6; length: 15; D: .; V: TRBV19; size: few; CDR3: CASSVDFLGGSPLHF; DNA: TGTGCCAGTAGTGTCGATTTCCTCGGGGGTTCACCCCTCCACTTT
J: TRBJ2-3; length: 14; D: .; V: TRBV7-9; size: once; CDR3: CASSLAATGDTQYF; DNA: TGTGCCAGCAGCTTAGCTGCGACTGGGGATACGCAGTATTTT